The sequence of this T cell receptor (beta chain) was determined in a study of yellow fever vaccine responses in identical twins. Notes on the study in general: Twins' vaccine T cell response reportedly gave the appearance of partial convergence and partial personalization.

With respect to this clonotype: No antigen is known for it.

Germline CDR1 and CDR2: MNHEY and SVGAGI. The CDR3 has 13 amino acids. Trimming stripped 4 bases from V and 5 bases from J, with 9 bases between. TCRdb redid the calling of the RT-PCR reads with MiXCR, one entry per CDR3 protein. The data show 3,500 to 4,500 distinct CDR3 sequences, with around 87% seen just once and roughly 1.7% held by the top ten. The sequencing used T cells from blood (PBMCs), unsorted or a sorted subset (not recorded which), collected before or after yellow fever vaccination (not recorded which). The TCR was taken from a woman younger than 35 who received the yellow fever vaccine. The chain couples TRBV6-5 to TRBJ2-1, with unresolved D. The CDR3 DNA reads as TGTGCCAGCAGTTTCGGACGCGACAATGAGCAGTTCTTC. The encoded protein is CASSFGRDNEQFF.